These 13 T cell receptor beta chains share one sample of origin, sequenced in a study of blood T cell repertoires in COVID-19. Repertoires were generated with immunoSEQ multiplex PCR, while TCRdb's copy carries only in-frame clones and drops some. The data hold about 190,000 clones, with roughly 80% observed a single time. Sequencing input: peripheral blood. The receptors come from a man over 45 who had recovered from COVID-19.

This clone appeared a single time. The genes are TRBV5-6 and TRBJ2-7, with TRBD1 matching over 9 bases. The V and J ends lost 4 bases and 5 bases, in that order; junction bases with no gene match: 13. The CDR3 spans 16 residues. Germline V gives CDR1 SGHDT, CDR2 YYEEEE. The CDR3 loop reads CASSATGTGSLHEQYF. CDR3 nucleotide sequence: TGTGCCAGCAGCGCAACCGGGACAGGGAGTTTGCACGAGCAGTACTTC.

The chain uses TRBV2 and TRBJ1-2; 9 bases match TRBD1. Germline V gene sequence: CDR1 SNHLY, CDR2 FYNNEI. V was clipped by 5 bases and J by 7 bases; unmatched bases: 8. The CDR3 extends over 14 amino acids. The CDR3 spells CASSYMGQGAGYTF. DNA of the CDR3: TGTGCCAGCAGTTATATGGGACAGGGCGCTGGCTACACCTTC.

There are a few counts of this clone. The chain has TRBV12-3 or TRBV12-4 and TRBJ1-1; perhaps TRBD1 as D (5 bases). Trimming cost V 5 bases and J 4 bases, with 8 bases left between them. There are 12 residues in the CDR3. CDR3 sequence: CASSQTVTEAFF. CDR3 coding DNA: TGTGCCAGCAGTCAGACAGTCACTGAAGCTTTCTTT.

This clone was detected once. The gene calls are TRBV6-1 and TRBJ2-7; D is unclear. The CDR3 has 14 residues. Trimming removed 1 base from V and 5 bases from J, with 12 bases in between. Germline V gene lookup returns CDR1 MNHNS and CDR2 SASEGT. The CDR3 DNA reads as TGTGCCAGCAGTGAAGGGATCCTAGGTGACGAGCAGTACTTC. It specifies CASSEGILGDEQYF.

The chain couples TRBV19 to TRBJ2-7, with a possible D match to TRBD1 (6 bases). The CDR3 runs 14 residues. V gave up 5 bases and J gave up 1 base, with 12 bases separating them. Germline CDR1 and CDR2: LNHDA and SQIVND (reference sequence). The CDR3 sequence: CASSLQRGSYEQYF. DNA for the CDR3: TGTGCCAGTAGTCTCCAAAGGGGGTCCTACGAGCAGTACTTC.

The chain uses TRBV27 and TRBJ2-5; the D gene is possibly TRBD2 (6 bases). The CDR3 covers 14 residues. The ends were cut back, 2 bases at V and 5 bases at J, with 12 bases in the middle. Germline values: CDR1 MNHEY, CDR2 SMNVEV (reference sequence). The CDR3 DNA sequence: TGTGCCAGCAGTTTAGCGGGAAGGAGGGAGACCCAGTACTTC. Translated, it gives CASSLAGRRETQYF.

The chain combines TRBV12-3 or TRBV12-4 with TRBJ1-2, with 7 bases aligning to TRBD1. Losses at the gene ends were 5 bases for V and 8 bases for J; bases not matched to a gene: 8. The CDR3 is made up of 13 amino acids. The CDR3 nucleotides are TGTGCCAGCAGTGCCGAACAGGGGCACGGCTACACCTTC. Protein sequence: CASSAEQGHGYTF.

The V call is TRBV27, the J call TRBJ2-1, with TRBD1 matching 7 bases. The V gene's germline CDR1 is MNHEY and CDR2 SMNVEV (reference sequence). The CDR3 extends over 15 amino acids. Trimming took 5 bases from V and 1 from J; bases not matched to a gene: 5. The CDR3 protein is CASSAQGNSYNEQFF. In nucleotides, the CDR3 is TGTGCCAGCAGTGCACAGGGGAATTCCTACAATGAGCAGTTCTTC.

The rearrangement joins TRBV20-1 to TRBJ1-1, with D tentatively TRBD1 (5 bases). This CDR3 is 11 amino acids long. The germline V gene encodes CDR1 DFQATT and CDR2 SNEGSKA (reference sequence). CDR3 in DNA: TGCAGAGTGTCTGGGGGGACTGAAGCTTTCTTT. The encoded protein is CRVSGGTEAFF.

The J gene is TRBJ1-3, the V gene TRBV5-1; 12 bases match TRBD1. Germline V gene lookup returns CDR1 SGHRS and CDR2 YFSETQ. The CDR3 extends over 18 amino acids. After removal of 1 base from V and 3 bases from J, the junction contained 8 bases not matched to a gene. CDR3 sequence reads: CASSLMGQGALSGNTIYF. The CDR3 DNA sequence: TGCGCCAGCAGCTTGATGGGACAGGGGGCACTTAGTGGAAACACCATATATTTT.

CDR3: CASSYLAEIQETQYF. The CDR3 bases are TGTGCCAGCAGCTATTTAGCGGAGATCCAAGAGACCCAGTACTTC. This chain connects TRBV7-9 to TRBJ2-5, with D perhaps matching TRBD2 (6 bases). Trimming took off 4 bases at V and 1 base at J, with 13 bases between the two ends. The CDR3 length is 15 residues. The germline CDR1 and CDR2 sequences are SEHNR and FQNEAQ (reference sequence).

The rearrangement joins TRBV4-2 to TRBJ2-2, with D possibly matching TRBD2 (5 bases). CDR1 LGHNA and CDR2 YNFKEQ come from the germline V gene. CDR3 length: 16 amino acids. Trimming shortened V by 3 bases and J by 5 bases, and 16 bases separated the two germline ends. As DNA, the CDR3 is TGTGCCAGCAGCCAGCCCGGACTGGGGTTGACCGGGGAGCTGTTTTTT. Translating gives CASSQPGLGLTGELFF.

The chain couples TRBV11-2 to TRBJ2-1, with D perhaps TRBD2 (6 bases). V was cut by 9 bases and J by 1 base, with 16 bases left in between. The CDR3 has 15 amino acids. CDR1 and CDR2 from the germline V gene are SGHAT and FQNNGV. The CDR3 sequence is CASRMEGGSYNEQFF. For the CDR3, the DNA is TGTGCCAGTCGAATGGAGGGCGGTTCCTACAATGAGCAGTTCTTC.